One sample yielded the 4 T cell receptor beta chains listed below, sequenced in a study of cytomegalovirus exposure and HLA in healthy donors. The PCR had 60 Vbeta and 13 Jbeta primers. Produced via immunoSEQ multiplex PCR; TCRdb's table is partial and in-frame only. The sample yields 75,000 to 90,000 clones, roughly 80% seen once. Sequencing used PBMCs. Every receptor here comes from a woman aged 35 to 49 in good health and CMV-seropositive.

This chain uses TRBV7-9 with TRBJ2-1; TRBD2 matches 10 bases. The CDR3 totals 16 residues. V lost 7 bases and J lost 4; bases outside the gene matches: 10. Germline CDR1 reads SEHNR; CDR2 reads FQNEAQ (reference sequence). The CDR3 reads CASTTGAGGKYNEQFF. The CDR3 DNA sequence: TGTGCCAGCACCACGGGAGCGGGAGGGAAATACAATGAGCAGTTCTTC.

V usage is TRBV9 and J usage is TRBJ2-7, with 7 bases aligning to TRBD1. This CDR3 contains 15 residues. Germline V gene sequence: CDR1 SGDLS, CDR2 YYNGEE. Unmatched junction bases numbered 6, after V lost 2 bases and J lost 1 base. The CDR3 coding sequence is TGTGCCAGCAGCGTGGGTGGGACAGAGTCCTACGAGCAGTACTTC. This codes for CASSVGGTESYEQYF.

J is TRBJ2-7 and V is TRBV30; 7 nucleotides agree with TRBD2. The CDR3 contains 14 residues. Germline CDR1 GTSNPN, CDR2 SVGIG (reference sequence). The trim removed 0 bases at V and 2 bases at J, leaving 4 bases unmatched. This CDR3 reads CAWSVGGSAYEQYF. CDR3 nucleotides: TGTGCCTGGAGTGTAGGCGGGAGTGCCTACGAGCAGTACTTC.

This chain joins TRBV5-4 and TRBJ2-1, with D possibly being TRBD2 (7 bases). Trimming pared 5 bases from V and 9 bases from J, leaving 15 bases between. CDR1 is SGHNT, CDR2 YYREEE, per germline (reference sequence). This CDR3 region has 13 residues. The CDR3 is CASSRGASTEQFF. The CDR3 DNA reads TGTGCCAGCAGTCGGGGGGCTAGTACTGAGCAGTTCTTC. The entire variable domain, with the rest obtained from reference TRBV5-4 and TRBJ2-1, is as follows: ETGVTQSPTHLIKTRGQQVTLRCSSQSGHNTVSWYQQALGQGPQFIFQYYREEENGRGNFPPRFSGLQFPNYSSELNVNALELDDSALYLCASSRGASTEQFFGPGTRLTVL.